This T cell receptor (beta chain) was captured by sequencing in a study of OX40 agonist ivuxolimab in advanced cancers. As for the study in general: The treatment was a fully human IgG2 OX40 agonist, ivuxolimab. Every 2 weeks, patients got intravenous ivuxolimab at one of six dose levels (0.01-10 mg/kg). People who had prior anti-PD-1, anti-PD-L1 or anti-CTLA-4 therapy could take part, and roughly 40% had some. Study conclusions and caveats: Partial responders receiving 0.1-3.0 mg/kg showed among the lowest clonal expansion.

About this clone: The antigen is unknown.

Between the trimmed V and J ends, which lost 7 bases and 4 bases, there was a span of 10 bases. Germline-derived CDR1 and CDR2 are ENHRY and SYGVKD. The CDR3 covers 12 residues. Only in-frame clones appear in the TCRdb table, and some are missing; sequencing was by immunoSEQ multiplex PCR. The sample lists more than 6,500 clones, approximately 71% occurring once. The sample in question was CD4+ or CD8+ T cells sorted from blood, obtained in a trial of the OX40 agonist ivuxolimab. The chain is built from TRBV10-3 and TRBJ1-2; D remains ambiguous. This receptor was obtained from an adult with an advanced solid tumor such as melanoma, head and neck, liver or kidney cancer. The CDR3 loop reads CAIMISGYGYTF. Here the CDR3 DNA reads TGTGCCATCATGATCAGCGGCTATGGCTACACCTTC.